These T cell receptor beta chains were read from a single sample in a study of shared clonotypes between healthy human individuals. Generated by immunoSEQ multiplex PCR, the TCRdb table keeps only in-frame clones and is missing some. Of more than 1,200,000 clones in the sample, approximately 98.5% are singletons; the top ten hold roughly 0.35%. Sequenced input: naive CD4+ T cells sorted from blood. The source of these receptors is a man younger than 40 in good health. CDR3s include the opening cysteine and the closing phenylalanine or tryptophan. D genes are given only for firm matches. Clone size, where shown, is once, few, many, or a class for clones that have expanded.

-,TRBJ1-1,TRBV5-1,-,TGCGCCAGCAGCTTGAATGACTGGCGGAACACTGAAGCTTTCTTT,CASSLNDWRNTEAFF
-,TRBJ2-7,TRBV18,-,TGTGCCAGCTCACCACGGGACACCTACTCCTACGAGCAGTACTTC,CASSPRDTYSYEQYF
once,TRBJ2-7,TRBV15,TRBD2,TGTGCCACCAGCAGAGTGCAGGAGCGGGGCGAGCAGTACTTC,CATSRVQERGEQYF
-,TRBJ2-3,TRBV7-2,TRBD2,TGTGCCAGCAGACTAGCGGGCACAGATACGCAGTATTTT,CASRLAGTDTQYF
-,TRBJ2-7,TRBV14,-,TGTGCCAGCAGCCGCCCACCCTCCGAGCAGTACTTC,CASSRPPSEQYF
-,TRBJ2-1,TRBV25-1,-,TGTGCCAGCAGTGTGAGGGGGGCAGATGAGCAGTTCTTC,CASSVRGADEQFF
-,TRBJ2-2,TRBV15,TRBD2,TGTGCCACCAGCAGAGATCCTACTAGCGGGAGAATCTGGAACACCGGGGAGCTGTTTTTT,CATSRDPTSGRIWNTGELFF
-,TRBJ1-1,TRBV29-1,TRBD1,TGCAGCTCCGACAGGGTGATCACTGAAGCTTTCTTT,CSSDRVITEAFF
-,TRBJ2-1,TRBV9,TRBD1,TGTGCCAGCAGCCCGCCCCGGGACAGCACCTACAATGAGCAGTTCTTC,CASSPPRDSTYNEQFF
-,TRBJ1-1,TRBV28,-,TGTGCCAGCAGTTTATGGGGTCGCGGCCGGACTGAAGCTTTCTTT,CASSLWGRGRTEAFF
-,TRBJ2-7,TRBV2,TRBD1,TGTGCCAGCAGCTATTACAGGGGGCTGGGGGAGCAGTACTTC,CASSYYRGLGEQYF
-,TRBJ2-5,TRBV19,-,TGTGCCAGTAGTAAGCTTGGGCTAAACCAAGAGACCCAGTACTTC,CASSKLGLNQETQYF
-,TRBJ2-6,TRBV9,TRBD2,TGTGCCAGCAGCGTAGTCTCTTCGGGAGGGGGCTCTGGGGCCAACGTCCTGACTTTC,CASSVVSSGGGSGANVLTF